This T cell receptor (beta chain) originates from a study of blood T cell repertoires in COVID-19. Study overall: PBMCs, B-cell-depleted T cells, or T cells provided the cDNA or gDNA that made up the material.

This CDR3 has 13 amino acids. CDR1 is KGHDR, CDR2 SFDVKD, per germline. The V end was cut by 2 bases, the J end by 7 bases, with 8 bases between. Libraries were prepared by immunoSEQ multiplex PCR; TCRdb keeps only in-frame clonotypes and omits some of them. The sample lists 50,000 to 55,000 clones, around 86% occurring once. The sequence was collected from a woman older than 75 with acute or convalescent COVID-19. The specimen was peripheral blood. V gene TRBV24-1 combines with J gene TRBJ2-1; tentative D call: TRBD2 (6 bases). The CDR3 DNA follows: TGTGCCACCAGTGATTCCCGGGAGAATGAGCAGTTCTTC. Its translation is CATSDSRENEQFF.